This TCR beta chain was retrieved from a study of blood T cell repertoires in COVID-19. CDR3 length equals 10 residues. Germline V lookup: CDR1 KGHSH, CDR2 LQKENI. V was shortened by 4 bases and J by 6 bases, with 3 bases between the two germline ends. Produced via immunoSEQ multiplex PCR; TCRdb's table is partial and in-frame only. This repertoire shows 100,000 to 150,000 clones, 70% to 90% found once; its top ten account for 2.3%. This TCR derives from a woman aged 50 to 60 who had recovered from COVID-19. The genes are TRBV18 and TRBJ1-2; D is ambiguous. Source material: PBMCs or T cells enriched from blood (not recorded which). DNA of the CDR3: TGTGCCAGCTCACGTAATGGCTACACCTTC. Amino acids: CASSRNGYTF.